This TCR beta chain was sequenced in a study of cytomegalovirus exposure and HLA in healthy donors. The overall study: Around 80 million unique TCRs from HLA-typed donors were held in an early data release. Study-level findings and limits: The authors later found HLA-associated TCR beta chains more clonally expanded than equally common others. The CMV antigen specificity of a few CMV-associated chains was confirmed through in vitro analysis.

About this clone itself: Its specificity is not known.

The V end was cut by 2 bases, the J end by 0 bases, with 8 bases between. The CDR3 is 14 residues long. Germline CDR1 reads SGHRS; CDR2 reads YFSETQ. PCR employed 60 Vbeta and 13 Jbeta primers. Profiled with immunoSEQ multiplex PCR; TCRdb holds only in-frame clones, not every one. This sample's table has tens of thousands of clones. The receptor comes from a man aged 25-45 years in good health and CMV-seronegative. Sample: PBMCs. The chain uses TRBV5-1 and TRBJ1-1; no firm D call. For the CDR3, the DNA is TGCGCCAGCAGCTTTGAAGACATGAACACTGAAGCTTTCTTT. This codes for CASSFEDMNTEAFF.